The rows below give T cell receptor beta chains drawn from one sample of a study of early T cells in non-severe SARS-CoV-2 infection. Using its own MiXCR run on the 5' RACE reads, TCRdb lists one record per CDR3 protein. Here the sample spans about 28,000 distinct CDR3 sequences, over 5% being singletons. The sequenced sample was whole blood. The receptors were sampled from an adult who was a healthcare worker with PCR-confirmed SARS-CoV-2 infection or an uninfected control (not recorded which). CDR3s include the opening cysteine and the closing phenylalanine or tryptophan. Rows give clone size only sometimes, using once, few, many, or a class for an expanded clone.

V	size	J	CDR3
TRBV2	few	TRBJ2-1	CASSPTPAGEQFF
TRBV29-1	many	TRBJ1-2	CSAGGQGYGYTF
TRBV29-1	few	TRBJ2-1	CSGTGLPPSGEQFF
TRBV3-2	many	TRBJ1-5	CASSRQGGDQPQHF
TRBV6-1	many	TRBJ1-2	CASSTGEAGYGYTF
TRBV27	NA	TRBJ2-7	CASSLGGRGSYEQYF
TRBV7-3	medium-sized	TRBJ2-5	CASSPIGGAETQYF
TRBV11-2	few	TRBJ2-5	CASSLGGYGQQETQYF
TRBV29-1	NA	TRBJ1-3	CSARTYLSGNTIYF
TRBV10-2	many	TRBJ1-5	CASSEFTGTAQHF
TRBV7-8	many	TRBJ1-4	CASRPRGPNNEKLFF
TRBV7-9	many	TRBJ1-4	CASSFSQLNEKLFF
TRBV3-1	many	TRBJ2-3	CASSLSGGRTDTQYF
TRBV9	many	TRBJ2-1	CASSVGGSGRSEYNEQFF
TRBV28	many	TRBJ2-7	CASSLLPGTGDYEQYF
TRBV27	few	TRBJ1-2	CASSPNPTGAAGYTF
TRBV5-5	many	TRBJ2-7	CASSLETGGYYEQYF
TRBV3-1	many	TRBJ1-2	CASSGGQYYGYTF
TRBV12-3/TRBV12-4	NA	TRBJ2-1	CASGSGAYNEQFF
TRBV7-3	many	TRBJ1-5	CASSFRPNQPQHF
TRBV28	many	TRBJ2-3	CASSFSTESTDTQYF
TRBV5-1	many	TRBJ2-1	CASSLASGVLNEQFF
TRBV27	NA	TRBJ1-1	CASSLGTPETEAFF
TRBV5-1	many	TRBJ1-3	CASSAGQPTENTIYF
TRBV28	NA	TRBJ2-3	CASSFVAGTDTQYF
TRBV18	many	TRBJ2-1	CASSPMAAEDEQFF
TRBV6-5	many	TRBJ2-1	CASSYSGLAGVSYNEQFF
TRBV19	many	TRBJ2-1	CASSAVAGSYYNEQFF
TRBV30	many	TRBJ2-2	CAWRAGNTGELFF
TRBV7-8	many	TRBJ1-2	CASSSRGDLYGYTF